A selection of T cell receptor beta chains follows, all from one sample in a study of shared clonotypes between healthy human individuals. Sequencing used immunoSEQ multiplex PCR; TCRdb keeps in-frame clones, though not all of them. The repertoire holds 950,000 to 1,300,000 clones, with roughly 80% as singletons. The sequenced sample consisted of memory CD4+ T cells sorted from blood. These receptors were collected from a man between 18 and 29 years old in good health. CDR3s include the opening cysteine and the closing phenylalanine or tryptophan. The D gene is left open where the match is weak. The size field is filled for only some rows; it gives once, few, many or a size class.

TRBJ2-1	-	TRBV11-2	-	CASSSRTRLAFSYNEQFF	TGTGCCAGCAGCTCCCGAACACGCCTAGCGTTCTCCTACAATGAGCAGTTCTTC
TRBJ2-3	-	TRBV5-6	-	CASSPAARERITDTQYF	TGTGCCAGCAGCCCGGCGGCCAGGGAGAGGATCACAGATACGCAGTATTTT
TRBJ2-2	-	TRBV5-1	-	CASSQGTQGGELFF	TGCGCCAGCAGCCAGGGGACCCAGGGCGGGGAGCTGTTTTTT
TRBJ2-7	-	TRBV19	TRBD2	CASSISSGGYEQYF	TGTGCCAGTAGTATATCCAGCGGGGGCTACGAGCAGTACTTC
TRBJ2-3	once	TRBV7-9	-	CASSFEGRTDTQYF	TGTGCCAGCAGCTTCGAGGGTCGAACAGATACGCAGTATTTT
TRBJ2-7	-	TRBV25-1	-	CASSLDSSYEQYF	TGTGCCAGCAGCCTGGACAGTTCCTACGAGCAGTACTTC
TRBJ1-5	-	TRBV10-1	-	CASSDDHGTPNQPQHF	TGCGCCAGCAGTGACGACCACGGGACACCTAATCAGCCCCAGCATTTT
TRBJ2-1	-	TRBV6-1	-	CATGYLDEQFF	TGTGCCACTGGGTATCTAGATGAGCAGTTCTTC
TRBJ2-1	-	TRBV4-1	TRBD1	CASSLTGVGSYNEQFF	TGCGCCAGCAGCCTGACAGGGGTCGGCTCCTACAATGAGCAGTTCTTC
TRBJ1-2	once	TRBV6-1	-	CASSEGYGTYYGYTF	TGTGCCAGCAGTGAAGGGTATGGGACTTACTATGGCTACACCTTC
TRBJ1-1	-	TRBV19	-	CASSIGGLSGNTEAFF	TGTGCCAGTAGTATAGGGGGCCTCTCGGGGAACACTGAAGCTTTCTTT
TRBJ1-4	-	TRBV28	TRBD1	CASSIRQGTNEKLFF	TGTGCCAGCAGTATTCGACAGGGAACGAATGAAAAACTGTTTTTT
TRBJ2-3	once	TRBV5-1	-	CASHRQSGLPTDTQYF	TGCGCCTCACATCGGCAGAGCGGGCTTCCCACAGATACGCAGTATTTT
TRBJ2-3	few	TRBV7-2	-	CASSPPTNTDTQYF	TGTGCCAGCAGCCCCCCGACTAACACAGATACGCAGTATTTT
TRBJ1-4	-	TRBV7-9	TRBD1	CASSAGHRGEKLFF	TGTGCCAGCAGCGCCGGCCACAGGGGTGAAAAACTGTTTTTT
TRBJ2-1	-	TRBV20-1	-	CSVQGNNEQFF	TGCAGTGTTCAGGGGAACAATGAGCAGTTCTTC
TRBJ2-7	-	TRBV7-6	-	CASSSTTGTYEQYF	TGTGCCAGCAGCTCGACCACAGGGACCTACGAGCAGTACTTC
TRBJ2-2	few	TRBV10-3	TRBD2	CAISEWRGDTGELFF	TGTGCCATCAGTGAGTGGCGGGGGGACACCGGGGAGCTGTTTTTT
TRBJ2-7	-	TRBV27	TRBD1	CASSAGTGTYEQYF	TGTGCCAGCAGTGCCGGGACAGGGACCTACGAGCAGTACTTC
TRBJ1-1	-	TRBV7-8	-	CASSFSHGRTEAFF	TGTGCCAGCAGCTTCTCCCACGGGCGCACTGAAGCTTTCTTT
TRBJ2-7	-	TRBV7-3	-	CASSLEQGPYYEQYF	TGTGCCAGCAGCTTAGAACAGGGCCCCTACTACGAGCAGTACTTC
TRBJ1-2	-	TRBV10-1	-	CASSGGTNYGYTF	TGCGCCAGCAGTGGGGGGACCAACTATGGCTACACCTTC
TRBJ2-5	-	TRBV4-1	TRBD1	CASHPVGTGTSETQYF	TGCGCCAGCCACCCGGTAGGGACAGGGACAAGTGAGACCCAGTACTTC
TRBJ1-1	-	TRBV5-4	TRBD1	CASSRDRVGNTEAFF	TGTGCCAGCAGCCGGGACAGGGTGGGGAACACTGAAGCTTTCTTT
TRBJ2-7	-	TRBV5-4	TRBD1	CASSLSLGQYEQYF	TGTGCCAGCAGCTTGAGTCTGGGACAGTACGAGCAGTACTTC
TRBJ2-5	-	TRBV7-2	TRBD1	CASSLVISSTGKETQYF	TGTGCCAGCAGCTTAGTAATTTCCTCGACAGGGAAAGAGACCCAGTACTTC
TRBJ1-5	-	TRBV7-9	-	CASSYDSNQPQHF	TGTGCCAGCAGCTACGATAGCAATCAGCCCCAGCATTTT
TRBJ1-2	-	TRBV30	-	CAWSGDMAGYGYTF	TGTGCCTGGAGTGGGGACATGGCGGGATATGGCTACACCTTC
TRBJ1-5	-	TRBV18	-	CASSPGGGNQPQHF	TGTGCCAGCTCACCCGGGGGGGGCAATCAGCCCCAGCATTTT
TRBJ2-7	few	TRBV5-1	TRBD1	CASSFGDRDSYEQYF	TGCGCCAGCAGCTTCGGGGACAGGGACTCCTACGAGCAGTACTTC
TRBJ2-1	-	TRBV18	TRBD1	CASSPVRTGAAPNEQFF	TGTGCCAGCTCACCGGTGAGGACAGGGGCCGCCCCCAATGAGCAGTTCTTC
TRBJ1-2	-	TRBV7-9	TRBD1	CASSLGRQGEIFNYGYTF	TGTGCCAGCAGCTTGGGAAGACAGGGGGAGATTTTTAACTATGGCTACACCTTC
TRBJ1-5	-	TRBV5-4	-	CASSPSPGLGEKPQHF	TGTGCCAGCAGCCCATCCCCGGGACTGGGGGAGAAGCCCCAGCATTTT
TRBJ2-7	-	TRBV6-5	TRBD2	CASSYSHSGTYEQYF	TGTGCCAGCAGTTACTCCCATAGCGGGACCTACGAGCAGTACTTC
TRBJ2-7	-	TRBV5-4	-	CASSPGGDSSSYEQYF	TGTGCCAGCAGCCCTGGCGGGGACAGCTCTTCTTACGAGCAGTACTTC
TRBJ1-4	-	TRBV7-9	-	CASSQPMGKLFF	TGTGCCAGCAGCCAACCCATGGGAAAACTGTTTTTT
TRBJ2-3	-	TRBV5-1	-	CASTTQPAGKSTDTQYF	TGCGCCAGCACCACCCAACCCGCGGGGAAAAGCACAGATACGCAGTATTTT
TRBJ2-3	-	TRBV10-1	-	CASSESERAQYF	TGCGCCAGCAGTGAGTCTGAGAGGGCTCAGTATTTT
TRBJ2-5	-	TRBV5-1	TRBD2	CASSQVAGLEETQYF	TGCGCCAGCAGCCAAGTAGCGGGACTGGAAGAGACCCAGTACTTC
TRBJ2-7	-	TRBV7-9	-	CASSSSGGHEQYF	TGTGCCAGCAGCTCCTCCGGTGGGCACGAGCAGTACTTC
TRBJ1-2	once	TRBV2	TRBD1	CASSITGGGGYTF	TGTGCCAGCAGTATCACAGGGGGCGGAGGCTACACCTTC
TRBJ2-7	-	TRBV5-6	-	CASSLRASASSYEQYF	TGTGCCAGCAGCTTGAGGGCTAGCGCGAGCTCCTACGAGCAGTACTTC
TRBJ2-7	-	TRBV9	-	CASSVGPDPYEQYF	TGTGCCAGCAGCGTAGGTCCGGACCCCTACGAGCAGTACTTC
TRBJ2-3	-	TRBV18	-	CASSPPRGSTDTQYF	TGTGCCAGCTCACCACCCAGAGGGAGCACAGATACGCAGTATTTT
TRBJ2-1	-	TRBV4-3	TRBD2	CASSQDRLAGVNEQFF	TGCGCCAGCAGCCAAGATAGACTAGCGGGAGTCAATGAGCAGTTCTTC
TRBJ2-5	-	TRBV10-3	-	CAISESSGQTQYF	TGTGCCATCAGTGAGTCGAGTGGGCAGACCCAGTACTTC
TRBJ2-5	once	TRBV5-1	TRBD2	CASSLSGGQETQYF	TGCGCCAGCAGCTTGAGCGGGGGGCAAGAGACCCAGTACTTC
TRBJ1-6	-	TRBV25-1	TRBD1	CASRRGQINSPLHF	TGTGCCAGCAGGAGGGGACAGATTAATTCACCCCTCCACTTT
TRBJ1-1	-	TRBV28	TRBD1	CASTDRGRVTEAFF	TGTGCCAGCACGGACAGGGGGCGCGTCACTGAAGCTTTCTTT
TRBJ1-6	few	TRBV9	TRBD1	CASSAGTGYSPLHF	TGTGCCAGCAGCGCCGGGACAGGGTACTCACCCCTCCACTTT